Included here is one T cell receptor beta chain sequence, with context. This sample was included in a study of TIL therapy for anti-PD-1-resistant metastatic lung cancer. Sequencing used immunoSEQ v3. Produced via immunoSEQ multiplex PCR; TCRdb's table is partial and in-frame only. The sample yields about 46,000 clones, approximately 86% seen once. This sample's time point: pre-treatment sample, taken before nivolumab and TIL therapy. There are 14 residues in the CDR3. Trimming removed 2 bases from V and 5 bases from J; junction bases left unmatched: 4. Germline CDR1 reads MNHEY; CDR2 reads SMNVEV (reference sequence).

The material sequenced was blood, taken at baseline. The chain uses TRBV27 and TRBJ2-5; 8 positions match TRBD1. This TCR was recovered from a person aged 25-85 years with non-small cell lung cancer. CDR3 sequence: CASSLQGARETQYF. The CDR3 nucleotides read TGTGCCAGCAGTTTACAGGGGGCGAGGGAGACCCAGTACTTC.